This entry describes one T cell receptor beta chain. What it recognizes is unknown. The CDR3 is 14 amino acids. The trim removed 6 bases at V and 6 bases at J, leaving 7 bases unmatched. Germline CDR1 and CDR2: MNHEY and SMNVEV (reference sequence). The data belong to a study of T cell repertoires in cytomegalovirus infection. TCRdb re-called the reads with MiXCR, one entry per CDR3 protein. The table has 450,000 to 550,000 distinct CDR3 sequences, about 39% seen once. V usage is TRBV27 and J usage is TRBJ1-2, with 10 bases matching TRBD1. The receptor's source is a human donor in good health (CMV status not recorded). Some clones in this sample may be carry-over from other donors' samples. The sample consisted of cultured PBMCs, taken from culture after CMV antigen stimulation. CDR3 residues: CASSRRDRGDGYTF. The CDR3 region has the DNA TGTGCCAGCAGCCGCCGGGACAGGGGCGATGGCTACACCTTC.